Presented here are 25 T cell receptor beta chains from one specimen sequenced in a study of cytomegalovirus exposure and HLA in healthy donors. The PCR ran on 60 Vbeta and 13 Jbeta primers. Using immunoSEQ multiplex PCR, the repertoire was profiled, and TCRdb retains in-frame clones only, with some absent. The sample shows about 100,000 clones, under 80% of them seen only once. Sequencing was performed on PBMCs. The receptors here all came from a woman in her forties or fifties in good health and CMV-seropositive.

The chain uses TRBV5-5 and TRBJ2-5, with TRBD2 matching over 13 bases. The V gene end was trimmed by 6 bases and the J gene end by 2 bases; junction bases not matched to a gene: 10. Germline loops: CDR1 SGHKS, CDR2 YYEKEE (reference sequence). CDR3 length: 17 residues. CDR3 nucleotides: TGTGCCAGCAACAAACTAGCGGGAGGGCCGGGGCAAGAGACCCAGTACTTC. It codes for CASNKLAGGPGQETQYF. The variable domain in full, with the rest retrieved from reference TRBV5-5 and TRBJ2-5, is DAGVTQSPTHLIKTRGQQVTLRCSPISGHKSVSWYQQVLGQGPQFIFQYYEKEERGRGNFPDRFSARQFPNYSSELNVNALLLGDSALYLCASNKLAGGPGQETQYFGPGTRLLVL.

This chain joins TRBV29-1 and TRBJ2-7, with 9 bases matching TRBD1. Trimming removed 5 bases from V and 0 bases from J; junction bases left unmatched: 2. Germline V gene lookup returns CDR1 SQVTM and CDR2 ANQGSEA. CDR3 length equals 13 residues. CDR3 residues: CSVRDRASYEQYF. The CDR3, as DNA: TGCAGCGTTAGGGACAGGGCCTCCTACGAGCAGTACTTC.

The chain combines TRBV7-8 with TRBJ2-1; 9 positions match TRBD2. After removal of 5 bases from V and 9 bases from J, the junction contained 11 bases not matched to a gene. This CDR3 region has 15 residues. Germline V gene sequence: CDR1 SGHVS, CDR2 FQNEAQ. The DNA for the CDR3 is TGTGCCAGCAGCATAGTAGCGGGAGATAGGGGTGAGCAGTTCTTC. Translation: CASSIVAGDRGEQFF.

V gene TRBV30 combines with J gene TRBJ2-5, with TRBD2 matching 7 bases. The J call may not be correct, given that the DNA end is closer to TRBJ2-7. CDR1 GTSNPN and CDR2 SVGIG come from the germline V gene (reference sequence). The CDR3 has 15 residues. The DNA of the CDR3 is TGTGCCTCCGTGGCCCAGGGAGGGAAGACCTACGAGCAGTACTTC. This sequence encodes CASVAQGGKTYEQYF.

V gene TRBV7-6 combines with J gene TRBJ2-2; tentatively, D is TRBD2 (6 bases). The CDR3 is 13 residues long. The V gene's germline CDR1 is SGHVS and CDR2 FNYEAQ. Trimming pared 2 bases from V and 7 bases from J, leaving 8 bases between. CDR3 sequence (DNA): TGTGCCAGCAGCTTAAGGCGGGACGGGGAGCTGTTTTTT. This codes for CASSLRRDGELFF.

This rearrangement joins TRBV2 to TRBJ2-1; maybe TRBD1 (5 bases). The V gene's germline CDR1 is SNHLY and CDR2 FYNNEI. CDR3 length: 15 amino acids. V was shortened by 4 bases and J by 0 bases, with 10 bases between the two germline ends. CDR3 loop: CASSGDRSSYNEQFF. The CDR3 nucleotides read TGTGCCAGCAGTGGTGACAGAAGCTCCTACAATGAGCAGTTCTTC.

This clone has only a few counts. This chain links TRBV4-2 with TRBJ2-3; 9 nucleotides align to TRBD2. V dropped 0 bases and J dropped 0; count of bases not matched to a gene: 7. Germline V gives CDR1 LGHNA, CDR2 YNFKEQ. The CDR3 has 18 residues. The CDR3 coding sequence is TGTGCCAGCAGCCAAGATCGAGCGGGGGGCCGTAGCACAGATACGCAGTATTTT. This sequence encodes CASSQDRAGGRSTDTQYF.

This clone has just a few counts. The chain couples TRBV28 to TRBJ1-1; D is perhaps TRBD1 (6 bases). The V end was cut by 3 bases, the J end by 6 bases, with 17 bases between. CDR1 and CDR2 (germline): MDHEN, SYDVKM. The CDR3 is 15 amino acids. CDR3 residues: CASSLGTGFPPEAFF. The CDR3 coding sequence is TGTGCCAGCAGTTTGGGCACAGGGTTCCCGCCTGAAGCTTTCTTT. Based on the CDR3 plus reference TRBV28 and TRBJ1-1, the full variable domain is DVKVTQSSRYLVKRTGEKVFLECVQDMDHENMFWYRQDPGLGLRLIYFSYDVKMKEKGDIPEGYSVSREKKERFSLILESASTNQTSMYLCASSLGTGFPPEAFFGQGTRLTVV.

This chain joins TRBV9 and TRBJ2-5; 8 bases fit TRBD2. V was clipped by 8 bases and J by 3 bases; unmatched bases: 9. The CDR3 spans 14 residues. Germline CDR1 SGDLS, CDR2 YYNGEE. The CDR3 DNA is TGTGCCAGTGCCGGGGGGGTAGTAGAAGAGACCCAGTACTTC. Its translation: CASAGGVVEETQYF.

This clone was detected a few times. This chain uses TRBV18 with TRBJ1-2; 10 bases agree with TRBD1. The CDR3 covers 17 residues. V dropped 3 bases and J dropped 4; count of bases not matched to a gene: 11. Germline V gene data show CDR1 as KGHSH and CDR2 as LQKENI. This CDR3 reads CASSPAGTGAQVYGYTF. DNA of the CDR3: TGTGCCAGCTCACCGGCCGGGACAGGGGCCCAGGTCTATGGCTACACCTTC.

A single count supports this clone. The rearrangement links TRBV15 to TRBJ2-4; tentative D call: TRBD1 (6 bases). Trimming shortened V by 3 bases and J by 3 bases, and 18 bases separated the two germline ends. From germline, CDR1 is LNHNV and CDR2 YYDKDF (reference sequence). This CDR3 spans 17 amino acids. This CDR3 is CATSSSQGYLYKNIQYF. The CDR3 bases are TGTGCCACCAGCAGTAGTCAGGGGTACCTTTACAAAAACATTCAGTACTTC.

This clone was observed a handful of times. The chain is built from TRBV7-2 and TRBJ1-5; 7 nucleotides agree with TRBD1. The junction had 5 bases not matched to a gene; V was cut back by 6 bases and J by 0 bases. The germline gives CDR1 SGHTA, CDR2 FQGNSA. This CDR3 is built from 15 residues. CDR3 protein: CASSPGTVSNQPQHF. The CDR3 coding sequence is TGTGCCAGCAGTCCCGGGACAGTTAGCAATCAGCCCCAGCATTTT. Supplemented by reference TRBV7-2 and TRBJ1-5, the full variable domain reads GAGVSQSPSNKVTEKGKDVELRCDPISGHTALYWYRQSLGQGLEFLIYFQGNSAPDKSGLPSDRFSAERTGGSVSTLTIQRTQQEDSAVYLCASSPGTVSNQPQHFGDGTRLSIL.

The chain joins TRBV7-9 to TRBJ2-3; D is unresolved. V was clipped by 7 bases and J by 3 bases, with 5 bases between them. Germline assignment: CDR1 SEHNR and CDR2 FQNEAQ (reference sequence). This CDR3 contains 11 residues. The CDR3 protein is CASTETDTQYF. As DNA, the CDR3 is TGTGCCAGCACCGAGACAGATACGCAGTATTTT.

This chain connects TRBV27 to TRBJ1-4; D uncertain. The V gene lost 2 bases and the J gene lost 0 bases, with 10 bases spanning the gap. This CDR3 region has 16 residues. Germline assignment: CDR1 MNHEY and CDR2 SMNVEV (reference sequence). The CDR3 loop reads CASSLGQTPTNEKLFF. In nucleotides, the CDR3 is TGTGCCAGCAGTTTAGGCCAGACTCCAACTAATGAAAAACTGTTTTTT. The entire variable domain, with the rest obtained from reference TRBV27 and TRBJ1-4, is as follows: EAQVTQNPRYLITVTGKKLTVTCSQNMNHEYMSWYRQDPGLGLRQIYYSMNVEVTDKGDVPEGYKVSRKEKRNFPLILESPSPNQTSLYFCASSLGQTPTNEKLFFGSGTQLSVL.

The chain has TRBV10-3 and TRBJ1-5; D perhaps matches TRBD1 (6 bases). The germline CDR1 and CDR2 sequences are ENHRY and SYGVKD. This CDR3 contains 18 residues. The V end was cut by 3 bases, the J end by 0 bases, with 18 bases between. CDR3 bases: TGTGCCATCAGTGAATCATGGGACACTGGGGATAGCAATCAGCCCCAGCATTTT. Translation gives CAISESWDTGDSNQPQHF.

The gene calls are TRBV6-5 and TRBJ2-1; 9 bases are a match to TRBD2. The V gene's germline CDR1 is MNHEY and CDR2 SVGAGI. After removal of 6 bases from V and 9 bases from J, the junction contained 9 bases not matched to a gene. This CDR3 spans 14 amino acids. CDR3 in amino acids: CASRFRGREGEQFF. CDR3 DNA sequence: TGTGCCAGCAGGTTTCGCGGGAGGGAGGGTGAGCAGTTCTTC.

V is TRBV25-1 and J is TRBJ1-2; 7 nucleotides align to TRBD1. The CDR3 contains 15 residues. CDR1 MGHDK and CDR2 SYGVNS come from the germline V gene. Germline trimming cut 4 bases from V and 4 bases from J; bases unmatched to any gene: 9. The CDR3 region is CASSASTQGGYGYTF. CDR3 DNA sequence: TGTGCCAGCAGTGCCTCTACCCAGGGGGGCTATGGCTACACCTTC.

This chain connects TRBV29-1 to TRBJ2-7, with 8 nucleotides matching TRBD1. V dropped 6 bases and J dropped 3; count of bases not matched to a gene: 10. The germline CDR1 and CDR2 sequences are SQVTM and ANQGSEA. This CDR3 has 14 residues. CDR3 sequence reads: CSVRRQGKNYEQYF. The CDR3, as DNA: TGCAGCGTCCGAAGACAGGGGAAAAACTACGAGCAGTACTTC.

V usage is TRBV4-1 and J usage is TRBJ1-5; D gene ambiguous. V was cut by 0 bases and J by 7 bases, with 10 bases left in between. Germline V gene lookup returns CDR1 MGHRA and CDR2 YSYEKL. CDR3 length: 14 residues. The CDR3 DNA sequence: TGCGCCAGCAGCCAAGAGAACTATGGGCAGCCCCAGCATTTT. Its protein is CASSQENYGQPQHF.

With regard to this clone: Other nucleotide sequences in the sample specify the same CDR3. The genes are TRBV7-9 and TRBJ1-3; D call uncertain. CDR3 length: 16 amino acids. With 10 bases removed from V and 0 bases from J, the gap between germline ends came to 19 bases. Germline assignment: CDR1 SEHNR and CDR2 FQNEAQ (reference sequence). In nucleotides, the CDR3 is TGTGCCACTTTATCCCCCAGGTCCATCTCTGGAAACACCATATATTTT. This encodes CATLSPRSISGNTIYF. Filled out from reference TRBV7-9 and TRBJ1-3, the complete variable domain reads DTGVSQNPRHKITKRGQNVTFRCDPISEHNRLYWYRQTLGQGPEFLTYFQNEAQLEKSRLLSDRFSAERPKGSFSTLEIQRTEQGDSAMYLCATLSPRSISGNTIYFGEGSWLTVV.

The chain recombines TRBV27 with TRBJ2-5; 7 nucleotides line up with TRBD2. Germline CDR1 MNHEY, CDR2 SMNVEV (reference sequence). The CDR3 contains 16 residues. V gave up 3 bases and J gave up 1 base; unmatched junction bases: 8. CDR3 coding DNA: TGTGCCAGCAGTTTTCGGGCGGGACTAACCCAAGAGACCCAGTACTTC. This codes for CASSFRAGLTQETQYF.

The rearrangement links TRBV9 to TRBJ2-3; D gene uncertain. Germline CDR1 and CDR2: SGDLS and YYNGEE. V dropped 4 bases and J dropped 5 bases, with 17 bases sitting between them. The CDR3 has 15 residues. Here the CDR3 reads CASSLGSYPGDTQYF. The CDR3 DNA is TGTGCCAGCAGCCTAGGGTCCTATCCGGGAGATACGCAGTATTTT.

This chain uses TRBV18 with TRBJ1-2; TRBD1 aligns across 7 bases. After removal of 2 bases from V and 0 bases from J, the junction contained 6 bases not matched to a gene. Germline assignment: CDR1 KGHSH and CDR2 LQKENI. The CDR3 sequence is 16 residues long. CDR3 nucleotides: TGTGCCAGCTCACCAAAGACAGGGCCTTCTAACTATGGCTACACCTTC. Its translation is CASSPKTGPSNYGYTF.

This clone was detected only a few times. The rearrangement joins TRBV5-5 to TRBJ1-3; D is ambiguous. The V and J ends lost 0 bases and 4 bases respectively, with 8 bases between them. Germline values: CDR1 SGHKS, CDR2 YYEKEE (reference sequence). This CDR3 comprises 14 residues. Here the CDR3 DNA reads TGTGCCAGCAGCTTGGAAACGGGAGGAAACACCATATATTTT. Protein sequence: CASSLETGGNTIYF.

The chain couples TRBV30 to TRBJ2-7; D perhaps matches TRBD2 (6 bases). Germline V gene sequence: CDR1 GTSNPN, CDR2 SVGIG (reference sequence). The CDR3 sequence is 13 residues long. V lost 0 bases, J lost 7 bases, and 13 bases lay in between. DNA for the CDR3: TGTGCCTGGAGTGTAGGATGGGGGGTGGAGCAGTACTTC. It translates to CAWSVGWGVEQYF.